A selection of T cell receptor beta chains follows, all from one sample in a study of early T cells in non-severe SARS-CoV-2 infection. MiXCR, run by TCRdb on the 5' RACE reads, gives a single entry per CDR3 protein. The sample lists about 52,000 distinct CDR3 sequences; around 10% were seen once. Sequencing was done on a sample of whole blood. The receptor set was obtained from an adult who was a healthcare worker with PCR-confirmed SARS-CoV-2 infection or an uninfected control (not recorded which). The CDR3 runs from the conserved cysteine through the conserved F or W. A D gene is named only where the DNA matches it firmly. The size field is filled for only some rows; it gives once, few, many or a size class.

TGTGCCAGCAGCTTGGGATGGGCTTTTGATGAGCAGTTCTTC CASSLGWAFDEQFF NA TRBJ2-1 TRBV5-8 once 14
TGTGCCAGCAGCCCCGACAGGTATCAGCCCCAGCATTTT CASSPDRYQPQHF NA TRBJ1-5 TRBV7-2 few 13
TGTGCCAGCGTCTCGACAGCGTCCTATGGCTACACCTTC CASVSTASYGYTF NA TRBJ1-2 TRBV13 NA 13
TGCAGCGTTTTGACAGGGTTAGAGTACTTC CSVLTGLEYF TRBD1 TRBJ2-7 TRBV29-1 NA 10
TGTGCCAGCAGCCCCCGCCGGGACTTCCAAGAGACCCAGTACTTC CASSPRRDFQETQYF NA TRBJ2-5 TRBV7-9 many 15
TGTGCCAGCTGGACAGGGGGGACCCGCATCACAGATACGCAGTATTTT CASWTGGTRITDTQYF TRBD1 TRBJ2-3 TRBV28 many 16
TGTGCCAGCAGCCAAGATGGGGGTTGGAATGAGCAGTTCTTC CASSQDGGWNEQFF NA TRBJ2-1 TRBV3-1 few 14
TGTGCCAGCAGCTCGCGACAGGGGGCAAACACCGGGGAGCTGTTTTTT CASSSRQGANTGELFF TRBD1 TRBJ2-2 TRBV7-8 few 16
TGTGCCAGCAGCATCGGAACAGGGGTGTACGAGCAGTACTTC CASSIGTGVYEQYF TRBD1 TRBJ2-7 TRBV11-2 few 14
TGTGCCAGCAGTGCTCTAGCGGGACGCTTGTACCAAGAGACCCAGTACTTC CASSALAGRLYQETQYF TRBD2 TRBJ2-5 TRBV6-1 many 17
TGTGCCAGCAGTCTCCTGACAGGAAACCAAGAGACCCAGTACTTC CASSLLTGNQETQYF NA TRBJ2-5 TRBV28 many 15
TGTGCCAGCAGCCGGGGACCATGGGGAGAGCAGTACTTC CASSRGPWGEQYF NA TRBJ2-7 TRBV5-4 many 13
TGTGCCAGCAGCCAAGAAACAGGGGGCTTTTACAATGAGCAGTTCTTC CASSQETGGFYNEQFF TRBD1 TRBJ2-1 TRBV14 NA 16
TGTGCCAGCAGTTTATCAGGCAGGAGCCACAATGAGCAGTTCTTC CASSLSGRSHNEQFF NA TRBJ2-1 TRBV12-3/TRBV12-4 many 15
TGTGCCAGCAGTTTTAAGGGGGCGCGGACCGGGGAGCTGTTTTTT CASSFKGARTGELFF TRBD1 TRBJ2-2 TRBV27 NA 15
TGTGCCAGCAGGGATCTCAGGGACGGCTACACCTTC CASRDLRDGYTF NA TRBJ1-2 TRBV3-1 many 12
TGTGCCACCTCTGCTAGCGCAGATACGCAGTATTTT CATSASADTQYF NA TRBJ2-3 TRBV10-3 NA 12
TGTGCCAGCAGTGGGACAGTGCACGAATATGGCTACACCTTC CASSGTVHEYGYTF TRBD1 TRBJ1-2 TRBV6-5 few 14